Below are 6 T cell receptor beta chains sequenced from a single sample in a study of tumor and adjacent non-tumor tissue in lung cancer. RNA was extracted from bulk tissue without any cell sorting. Three rounds of nested PCR, following a modified ARM-PCR protocol, produced the TCRbeta library. In TCRdb, the multiplex PCR reads were re-called with MiXCR into one record per CDR3 protein. The sample consists of some 120,000 distinct CDR3 sequences, approximately 71% of them appearing once. The sequencing input was lung tumor tissue. Every receptor here comes from a man aged 25 to 40 with non-small cell lung cancer.

A remark on this clonotype: The conserved closing phenylalanine or tryptophan is absent in this CDR3, likely reflecting a read error. DNA for the CDR3: TGCGGTGCTAGTCTACTAGGGGGGAGCTACAATGAGCAGTTCCTC. It encodes CGASLLGGSYNEQFL. V usage is TRBV20-1 and J usage is TRBJ2-1; D possibly uses TRBD1 or TRBD2 (6 bases each). CDR3 length: 15 residues. Per germline, CDR1 DFQATT and CDR2 SNEGSKA (reference sequence).

This clonotype is medium-sized. The rearrangement links TRBV6-5 to TRBJ2-7; tentative D call: TRBD1 (5 bases). Between the trimmed V and J ends, which lost 2 bases and 4 bases, there was a span of 12 bases. This CDR3 is 14 amino acids long. The germline gives CDR1 MNHEY, CDR2 SVGAGI. The CDR3 spells CASSYRYRGYEQYF. As DNA, the CDR3 is TGTGCCAGCAGTTACCGTTATAGGGGATACGAGCAGTACTTC.

As regards this clonotype: A read error is possible here, since a much larger clone lies one base away. The conserved final phenylalanine or tryptophan is absent from the CDR3, which likely points to a read error. The gene calls are TRBV20-1 and TRBJ1-2, with D possibly being TRBD1 (5 bases). The CDR3 has 15 amino acids. Germline V gene lookup returns CDR1 DFQATT and CDR2 SNEGSKA (reference sequence). The CDR3 sequence is CRGRDSAAGNYGYTL. CDR3 DNA sequence: TGCAGGGGGCGCGACTCCGCGGCGGGTAACTATGGCTACACCTTG.

This clonotype was seen at least ten times. The V and J genes are TRBV6-6 and TRBJ1-1; unclear D gene. V was trimmed by 2 bases and J by 7 bases, leaving 11 bases between them. The CDR3 consists of 13 residues. Germline V gene lookup returns CDR1 MNHNY and CDR2 SVGAGI (reference sequence). The CDR3 nucleotides are TGTGCCAGCAGTTACCCAAATTGCAATGAAGCTTTCTTT. This sequence encodes CASSYPNCNEAFF.

Comments on this clonotype: A junction boundary mismatches the germline segment, possibly from a read error. The chain employs TRBV20-1 and TRBJ2-7; TRBD2 matches 9 bases. The CDR3 length is 13 residues. Per the germline V gene, CDR1 is DFQATT and CDR2 is SNEGSKA (reference sequence). In DNA form, the CDR3 reads TGTAGTGGCAAACCTAGCGGGATGGATGAGCAGTACTTC. Its protein is CSGKPSGMDEQYF.

Comment on this clonotype: Mismatch with germline at one junction end may stem from a read error. The rearrangement links TRBV7-8 to TRBJ2-3; D tentatively reads TRBD1 or TRBD2 (5 bases each). The CDR3 contains 16 residues. Germline V gene lookup returns CDR1 SGHVS and CDR2 FQNEAQ. The chain's CDR3 is CPSSHRDRGSTDTQYF. The CDR3 DNA reads as TGTCCCAGCAGCCATCGGGACCGGGGATCCACAGATACGCAGTATTTT.